One T cell receptor beta chain is described in this entry. The antigen is not known. Generated by immunoSEQ multiplex PCR, the TCRdb table keeps only in-frame clones and is missing some. The sample has 220,000 or so clones; less than 85% are singletons. These data originate in a study of cytomegalovirus exposure and HLA in healthy donors. Germline V gene lookup returns CDR1 SGDLS and CDR2 YYNGEE. The CDR3 loop spans 11 amino acids. V shed 7 bases and J shed 9 bases, with 11 bases lying between them. Study-wide results and caveats: The classifier, whose performance was assessed in both the original and validation cohorts, reportedly diagnosed cytomegalovirus status with high specificity and sensitivity. The study labeled 150 to 200 TCR beta chains cytomegalovirus-associated. It was found in a later analysis that first-cohort TCR clusters tended to co-occur in the approximately 130 validation repertoires.

The sequence was obtained from a woman between 18 and 30 years old in good health and CMV-seronegative. The specimen was PBMCs. J is TRBJ2-1 and V is TRBV9; D possibly corresponds to TRBD1 (5 bases). Here the CDR3 DNA reads TGTGCCAGCGGGGCTCAGGGTGAGCAGTTCTTC. It specifies CASGAQGEQFF.